The rows below give T cell receptor beta chains drawn from one sample of a study of cytomegalovirus exposure and HLA in healthy donors. Measured with immunoSEQ multiplex PCR; TCRdb has only the in-frame clones, and not every one. The table shows under 95,000 clones, with under 9% occurring only once. Sequenced input: PBMCs. The receptors come from a man aged 45-60 years in good health and CMV-seronegative. The CDR3 runs from the conserved cysteine through the conserved F or W. Fields, in order: V gene, CDR3 protein.

TRBV7-2 CASSFGQKNTEAFF
TRBV28 CATSLWGTSSYEQYF
TRBV28 CASSRGDGFAEAFF
TRBV6-4 CTSSHGSSGGWRAYF
TRBV5-4 CASSPAAGASGELFF
TRBV19 CASSIFTPGHRSNQPQHF
TRBV6-1 CAREGNTIYF
TRBV2 CASTKRDKPYEQYF
TRBV10-3 CAISQGQNTEAFF
TRBV30 CAWSDSSDQPQHF
TRBV19 CASSVRQGRAGELFF
TRBV7-8 CASSLAGKGRYEQYF
TRBV18 CASSPDEGLAGFNEQFF
TRBV5-4 CASSPRDRGNPEAFF
TRBV2 CASSGQGVSNQPQHF
TRBV5-4 CASSLATSGRATEQYF
TRBV18 CASSEGLAGQRETQYF
TRBV2 CASSLDSPNEKLFF
TRBV11-2 CASSSARRIKTQYF
TRBV28 CASRASGADGELFF
TRBV4-3 CASSQGEPGLAYEQYF
TRBV2 CASSDRGGPSTDTQYF
TRBV7-6 CASASSGGERFTYEQYF
TRBV4-1 CASGQGEDQPQHF
TRBV6-6 CASSYSTAQETQYF
TRBV28 CASRRYQEKLFF
TRBV5-1 CASSLVGTSGGAYEQYF
TRBV6-1 CASSEEGPDIQYF
TRBV28 CASSLAGGPLPYEQYF
TRBV28 CASNGGSTDTQYF
TRBV25-1 CASSGDRGQGTQYF
TRBV5-1 CASSAGQDNSPLHF
TRBV6-6 CASRRHTYEQYF
TRBV5-4 CASSLAGVRAYEQYF
TRBV9 CASSRTGGSTDTQYF
TRBV2 CASMGLRDRGRGNYGYTF
TRBV18 CASSPVQGYGYTF
TRBV4-1 CASSQGTGGREQYF
TRBV18 CASSLRQDYGYTF
TRBV5-1 CASRGGQVATGELFF
TRBV5-1 CASSFGFGSPQPLHF
TRBV7-3 CASSLGPPGSTDTQYF
TRBV18 CASSPTGDNYGYTF
TRBV5-5 CASSPGFGAGQPQHF
TRBV10-3 CAISEAEMRGRYYGYTF
TRBV12-2 CASRLRLWQPLINEKLFF
TRBV21-1 CASSSDSYEQYF
TRBV27 CASSFGRGRVYEQYF